This TCR beta chain stems from a study of blood T cells in healthy people across ages. Trimming at V came to 7 bases and at J to 8 bases, leaving 9 bases not matched to a gene. CDR3 size: 14 residues. The germline gives CDR1 MNHNY, CDR2 SVGAGI (reference sequence). Study-level points and caveats: Considered underestimates were the diversity estimates obtained from one million T cells. Using unsorted PBMCs precluded a conclusive naive versus antigen-experienced comparison.

A second PCR of 7 to 11 cycles used a sample-barcoded 5' primer and a J-beta primer mix. TCRdb independently ran MiXCR on the 5' RACE reads; one entry per CDR3 protein. Of 700,000 to 850,000 distinct CDR3 sequences listed, about 53% are singletons. Aged roughly 6 to 90, donors were systemically healthy Caucasians from Russia. For every donor, a draw yielded ten milliliters of peripheral blood. A few counts support this clonotype. As yet, its antigen is unknown. Specimen: blood. This TCR was recovered from an elderly man in good health. V is TRBV6-6 and J is TRBJ2-1, with 9 bases that match TRBD1. CDR3 residues: CASTETGGIHEQFF. CDR3 bases: TGTGCCAGCACCGAAACAGGGGGCATCCATGAGCAGTTCTTC.